The 17 T cell receptor beta chains listed next were all sequenced from one sample in a study of T cells in Graves' hyperthyroidism and ophthalmopathy. Researchers amplified the TCR beta CDR3 regions from RNA transcripts. When the TCR CDR3 underwent first-round RT-PCR, the HTBI primer set was used. MiXCR was run by TCRdb on the multiplex PCR reads, yielding one entry per CDR3 protein. The table shows about 290,000 distinct CDR3 sequences, with approximately 14% occurring only once. Material for sequencing was blood. These receptors all stem from a woman between 50 and 59 years old with Graves' hyperthyroidism that later progressed to Graves' ophthalmopathy.

Notes on this clonotype: A much bigger clone sits one base away, suggesting this may be a read error. The chain combines TRBV5-6 with TRBJ1-1; TRBD1 aligns across 8 bases. J was trimmed by 6 bases and V by 4 bases; bases with no gene match: 5. The CDR3 runs to 13 residues. CDR1 and CDR2 from the germline V gene are SGHDT and YYEEEE. CDR3 coding DNA: TGTGCCAGCAGCCCATCAGGGGGCCCTGAAGCTTTCTTT. It specifies CASSPSGGPEAFF. The complete variable domain, with remaining parts taken from reference TRBV5-6 and TRBJ1-1, reads DAGVTQSPTHLIKTRGQQVTLRCSPKSGHDTVSWYQQALGQGPQFIFQYYEEEERQRGNFPDRFSGHQFPNYSSELNVNALLLGDSALYLCASSPSGGPEAFFGQGTRLTVV.

There are a few counts of this clonotype. V is TRBV7-9 and J is TRBJ1-3; D ambiguous. The CDR3 spans 12 residues. Germline assignment: CDR1 SEHNR and CDR2 FQNEAQ (reference sequence). V lost 5 bases, J lost 7 bases, and 9 bases lay in between. The CDR3 bases are TGTGCCAGCAGCCTCCCCCGGAACACCATATATTTT. Its protein product is CASSLPRNTIYF.

This clonotype was seen repeatedly, ten times or more. The genes are TRBV7-8 and TRBJ1-4; TRBD1 aligns across 7 bases. Germline CDR1 SGHVS, CDR2 FQNEAQ. V shed 5 bases, J shed 7 bases, and the junction held 7 bases outside the gene matches. This CDR3 spans 14 amino acids. CDR3 DNA sequence: TGTGCCAGCAGCCCGACAGGGATGGGTGAAAAACTGTTTTTT. Its protein is CASSPTGMGEKLFF. The full variable domain, its missing parts supplied by reference TRBV7-8 and TRBJ1-4, is GAGVSQSPRYKVAKRGQDVALRCDPISGHVSLFWYQQALGQGPEFLTYFQNEAQLDKSGLPSDRFFAERPEGSVSTLKIQRTQQEDSAVYLCASSPTGMGEKLFFGSGTQLSVL.

This clonotype showed up many times. This chain uses TRBV28 with TRBJ1-2, with D possibly matching TRBD1 (5 bases). In germline, CDR1 is MDHEN, CDR2 SYDVKM. V lost 1 base and J 4 bases, leaving 16 bases between the germline ends. CDR3 length equals 16 residues. Written as DNA, the CDR3 is TGTGCCAGCAGTTTATCTGGTGGGGGAGAGGGCTATGGCTACACCTTC. Translated: CASSLSGGGEGYGYTF.

There are many counts of this clonotype. The V call is TRBV13, the J call TRBJ2-7, with a tentative D call TRBD1 (5 bases). The CDR3 totals 14 residues. V was cut by 5 bases and J by 2 bases, with 13 bases left in between. Germline loops: CDR1 PRHDT, CDR2 FYEKMQ (reference sequence). The CDR3 nucleotides read TGTGCCAGCAGCAATAGGGCAGGGACCTACGAGCAGTACTTC. Its protein product is CASSNRAGTYEQYF.

This clonotype was observed at least ten times. The V call is TRBV5-6, the J call TRBJ1-2, with 7 bases matching TRBD1. The CDR3 is made up of 13 amino acids. V shed 6 bases, J shed 6 bases, and the junction held 8 bases outside the gene matches. From germline, CDR1 is SGHDT and CDR2 YYEEEE. CDR3: CASTFRQGDGYTF. CDR3 in DNA: TGTGCCAGCACCTTCCGACAGGGCGATGGCTACACCTTC. The full variable domain, completed using reference TRBV5-6 and TRBJ1-2, is DAGVTQSPTHLIKTRGQQVTLRCSPKSGHDTVSWYQQALGQGPQFIFQYYEEEERQRGNFPDRFSGHQFPNYSSELNVNALLLGDSALYLCASTFRQGDGYTFGSGTRLTVV.

Ten or more counts support this clonotype. The V call is TRBV19, the J call TRBJ1-2, with D perhaps matching TRBD1 (5 bases). Germline lookup yields CDR1 LNHDA and CDR2 SQIVND (reference sequence). The CDR3 contains 15 residues. The V gene lost 4 bases and the J gene lost 4 bases, with 16 bases spanning the gap. The CDR3 region is CASSTARGRLYGYTF. As DNA, the CDR3 is TGTGCCAGTAGTACCGCACGGGGGAGACTCTATGGCTACACCTTC.

About this clonotype: This may stem from a read error, because a much larger clone lies one nucleotide away. The chain carries TRBV29-1 and TRBJ1-1; TRBD1 agrees at 10 bases. This CDR3 contains 14 residues. Germline values: CDR1 SQVTM, CDR2 ANQGSEA. Written as DNA, the CDR3 is TGCAACGTTGGGCCTCGACAGGGGGCCATGGGGGCTTTCTTT. It specifies CNVGPRQGAMGAFF.

V gene TRBV28 combines with J gene TRBJ2-5; 12 nucleotides agree with TRBD1. The V gene end was trimmed by 1 base and the J gene end by 10 bases; junction bases not matched to a gene: 4. This CDR3 has 14 amino acids. Looked up from germline, CDR1 is MDHEN and CDR2 is SYDVKM. As DNA, the CDR3 is TGTGCCAGCAGTTTATTGGGACAGGGGGCGGACCAGTACTTC. It is translated as CASSLLGQGADQYF.

Remarks on this clonotype: Germline and junction disagree at one end, which may indicate a read error. The rearrangement joins TRBV5-1 to TRBJ2-1; D gene unclear. The CDR3 sequence is 15 residues long. Germline V CDR1 and CDR2: SGHRS, YFSETQ. CDR3 sequence: CASGLVGNSYNEQFF. In DNA form, the CDR3 reads TGCGCCAGCGGCTTGGTGGGTAACTCCTACAATGAGCAGTTCTTC.

This clonotype has at least ten counts. V and J are TRBV11-2 and TRBJ2-3; 7 positions match TRBD2. Germline CDR1 is SGHAT and CDR2 is FQNNGV. Germline trimming cut 1 base from V and 4 bases from J; bases unmatched to any gene: 14. This CDR3 is 18 amino acids long. The CDR3 DNA sequence: TGTGCCAGCAGCTTAGGGGTTGCTGGCGGGAGCTCCGCAGATACGCAGTATTTT. Amino acid sequence: CASSLGVAGGSSADTQYF.

This clonotype was seen repeatedly, ten times or more. The V gene is TRBV6-1, the J gene TRBJ2-1, with 11 bases aligning to TRBD2. Germline V gene lookup returns CDR1 MNHNS and CDR2 SASEGT. This CDR3 is built from 13 residues. Germline trimming cut 8 bases from V and 7 bases from J; bases unmatched to any gene: 4. The CDR3 DNA reads as TGTGCCAGCGCTAGACTAGCGGGAAATGAGCAGTTCTTC. Translation gives CASARLAGNEQFF.

At least ten counts were recorded for this clonotype. The rearrangement joins TRBV27 to TRBJ2-2; no clear D gene. V lost 2 bases to trimming and J lost 5 bases, with 9 bases between them. CDR1 and CDR2 from the germline V gene are MNHEY and SMNVEV (reference sequence). The CDR3 spans 14 residues. The CDR3 nucleotides read TGTGCCAGCAGTTTAGTTTCCGGGACCGGGGAGCTGTTTTTT. Its translation is CASSLVSGTGELFF.

This clonotype has a count of ten or more. The chain employs TRBV28 and TRBJ1-4, with TRBD1 matching over 7 bases. The V gene's germline CDR1 is MDHEN and CDR2 SYDVKM. J gave up 7 bases and V 6 bases, and 11 bases lay outside the gene matches. The CDR3 totals 15 residues. The DNA of the CDR3 is TGTGCCAGCAGCCTCACTTCACAGGGGTTTGAAAAACTGTTTTTT. Translating gives CASSLTSQGFEKLFF.

Worth noting for this clonotype: The CDR3 ends on some other residue instead of the conserved phenylalanine or tryptophan, so this is likely a read error. The V and J genes are TRBV10-3 and TRBJ1-1; 9 bases are a match to TRBD1. Germline CDR1 ENHRY, CDR2 SYGVKD. V dropped 6 bases and J dropped 3; count of bases not matched to a gene: 8. The CDR3 consists of 15 residues. The CDR3 loop reads CAISPGTGRDTEAFL. The CDR3 DNA is TGTGCCATCAGCCCTGGGACAGGGAGGGACACTGAAGCTTTCCTT.

A note on this clonotype: A much larger clone lies a single base off, so this may be a read error. This chain's CDR3 is CASASTGTAENQHF. The CDR3 region has the DNA TGTGCCAGCGCCTCGACCGGGACAGCGGAAAACCAGCATTTT. J is TRBJ1-5 and V is TRBV28; TRBD1 agrees at 7 bases. The CDR3 has 14 residues. Per the germline V gene, CDR1 is MDHEN and CDR2 is SYDVKM. Trimming took 8 bases from V and 12 from J; bases not matched to a gene: 16.

V gene TRBV18 combines with J gene TRBJ2-1; D perhaps matches TRBD2 (6 bases). The CDR3 sequence is 16 residues long. CDR1 is KGHSH and CDR2 is LQKENI in the germline V gene. V shed 0 bases and J shed 0 bases, with 9 bases lying between them. CDR3 amino acids: CASSPPAGTSYNEQFF. The CDR3 nucleotides read TGTGCCAGCTCACCACCAGCGGGTACCTCCTACAATGAGCAGTTCTTC. The full variable domain, in which reference TRBV18 and TRBJ2-1 provide the parts outside the CDR3, is NAGVMQNPRHLVRRRGQEARLRCSPMKGHSHVYWYRQLPEEGLKFMVYLQKENIIDESGMPKERFSAEFPKEGPSILRIQQVVRGDSAAYFCASSPPAGTSYNEQFFGPGTRLTVL.